These 17 T cell receptor beta chains came from one sample sequenced in a study of tumor-infiltrating lymphocytes in oesophageal squamous cell carcinoma. MiXCR was run by TCRdb on the PCR reads, yielding one entry per CDR3 protein. The profile shows about 17,000 distinct CDR3 sequences, 35% to 45% of them singletons. Sequenced sample: normal esophageal tissue next to the tumor. The source is a female donor with esophageal squamous cell carcinoma.

This clonotype has just a few counts. The chain recombines TRBV7-6 with TRBJ2-7; 11 positions agree with TRBD2. The better agreement between TRBJ2-1 and the DNA end casts doubt on the J call. CDR1 and CDR2 (germline): SGHVS, FNYEAQ. This CDR3 contains 15 residues. In DNA, the CDR3 is TGTGCCAGCAGCACCACTAGCGGGAGCAGTGCTGAGCAGTTCTTC. Translated, it gives CASSTTSGSSAEQFF.

The chain has TRBV4-1 and TRBJ1-3, with D perhaps TRBD1 (5 bases). Trimming pared 3 bases from V and 0 bases from J, leaving 9 bases between. This CDR3 region has 15 residues. From germline, CDR1 is MGHRA and CDR2 YSYEKL. The CDR3 sequence: CASSQGRASGNTIYF. The CDR3 DNA reads as TGCGCCAGCAGCCAGGGACGGGCCTCTGGAAACACCATATATTTT.

This clonotype was observed many times. The V call is TRBV6-1, the J call TRBJ2-1; TRBD1 matches 8 bases. CDR1 and CDR2 from the germline V gene are MNHNS and SASEGT. V was pared by 6 bases and J by 5 bases, with 9 bases of the junction left unmatched. This CDR3 is built from 15 residues. CDR3 amino acids: CASSPGTGPHNEQFF. The CDR3 DNA follows: TGTGCCAGCAGCCCCGGGACAGGACCCCACAATGAGCAGTTCTTC.

This chain joins TRBV7-6 and TRBJ2-3; unclear D gene. Germline CDR1 SGHVS, CDR2 FNYEAQ. The CDR3 sequence is 14 residues long. Deletions cut 1 base from V and 2 bases from J, with 7 bases between. In DNA form, the CDR3 reads TGTGCCAGCAGCTTAGATACAAACACAGATACGCAGTATTTT. Translating gives CASSLDTNTDTQYF.

The chain joins TRBV7-2 to TRBJ2-1; D is undetermined. The CDR3 is made up of 15 amino acids. Germline lookup yields CDR1 SGHTA and CDR2 FQGNSA. V lost 4 bases and J lost 2, with 12 bases in between. Here the CDR3 reads CASSSMLTAYNEQFF. The CDR3 DNA sequence: TGTGCCAGCAGCTCGATGCTTACAGCCTACAATGAGCAGTTCTTC.

This rearrangement joins TRBV2 to TRBJ2-5, with 10 positions matching TRBD2. The junction had 6 bases not matched to a gene; V was cut back by 6 bases and J by 2 bases. CDR1 is SNHLY and CDR2 is FYNNEI in the germline V gene. The length of the CDR3 is 15 residues. The CDR3, as DNA: TGTGCCAGCAGGAGGACTAGCGGATCTCAAGAGACCCAGTACTTC. Protein sequence: CASRRTSGSQETQYF.

This clonotype was observed at least ten times. This rearrangement joins TRBV2 to TRBJ1-5; D possibly corresponds to TRBD1 (5 bases). Germline CDR1 reads SNHLY; CDR2 reads FYNNEI. The CDR3 extends over 16 amino acids. V shed 3 bases and J shed 3 bases, with 15 bases lying between them. The CDR3 DNA reads as TGTGCCAGCAGTGAGCGAAAGGGGAAAACCAATCAGCCCCAGCATTTT. It specifies CASSERKGKTNQPQHF. Full variable domain (outside the CDR3, taken from reference TRBV2 and TRBJ1-5): EPEVTQTPSHQVTQMGQEVILRCVPISNHLYFYWYRQILGQKVEFLVSFYNNEISEKSEIFDDQFSVERPDGSNFTLKIRSTKLEDSAMYFCASSERKGKTNQPQHFGDGTRLSIL.

This clonotype was counted between two and nine times. V gene TRBV15 combines with J gene TRBJ1-6, with D perhaps TRBD1 (5 bases). The CDR3 covers 17 residues. V gave up 0 bases and J gave up 7 bases, with 16 bases separating them. The germline gives CDR1 LNHNV, CDR2 YYDKDF (reference sequence). CDR3 loop: CATSRDRGKDSNSPLHF. The CDR3 DNA is TGTGCCACCAGCAGAGATCGGGGGAAAGACTCAAATTCACCCCTCCACTTT.

This clonotype counts as medium-sized. The V and J genes are TRBV7-9 and TRBJ2-2; D not resolved. Trimming cost V 8 bases and J 3 bases, with 13 bases left between them. Germline-derived CDR1 and CDR2 are SEHNR and FQNEAQ (reference sequence). CDR3 length: 14 amino acids. DNA of the CDR3: TGTGCCAGCCTCCGCTACCGGTACACCGGGGAGCTGTTTTTT. Its translation is CASLRYRYTGELFF.

This clonotype rates as medium-sized (0.01 to 0.1%). V is TRBV7-2 and J is TRBJ2-2; the match to TRBD2 covers 9 bases. Germline CDR1 and CDR2: SGHTA and FQGNSA. With 8 bases clipped from V and 3 bases from J, the junction kept 4 bases outside the gene matches. The CDR3 length is 14 residues. The CDR3 spells CASGRTSDTGELFF. The CDR3 DNA reads as TGTGCCAGCGGGAGGACTAGCGACACCGGGGAGCTGTTTTTT.

This clonotype showed up just a few times. The conserved closing phenylalanine or tryptophan is absent in this CDR3, likely reflecting a read error. The limits of the CDR3 on the DNA are not certain, so only TCRdb's listed CDR3 is given. This chain joins TRBV24-1 and TRBJ2-5. Germline values: CDR1 KGHDR, CDR2 SFDVKD. The CDR3 contains 9 residues when both ends are counted. CDR3 in amino acids: CATSGTTGY.

This chain joins TRBV7-3 and TRBJ2-4, with 8 bases lining up with TRBD2. The CDR3 extends over 17 amino acids. The V gene's germline CDR1 is SGHTA and CDR2 FQGTGA. The J segment lost 13 bases and the V segment lost 5 bases, leaving 22 bases of the junction unmatched. The CDR3 DNA follows: TGTGCCAGCAGCCCCACGGGAGGGCACTCCTCCTACAATGAGCAGTACTTC. The encoded protein is CASSPTGGHSSYNEQYF.

This clonotype has at least ten counts. The rearrangement uses TRBV12-3 or TRBV12-4 and TRBJ1-1, with D possibly TRBD1 on 6 matching bases. The V and J ends lost 3 bases and 1 base respectively, with 9 bases between them. This CDR3 spans 14 amino acids. In nucleotides, the CDR3 is TGTGCCAGCAGTTTGCAGGGGCCGAACACTGAAGCTTTCTTT. This sequence encodes CASSLQGPNTEAFF.

The table lists this clonotype with a few counts. Here the CDR3 DNA reads TGTGCCAGCAGCTTAGGGACTAGCGGGAGGGATTACAATGAGCAGTTCTTC. Translation: CASSLGTSGRDYNEQFF. The chain has TRBV11-2 and TRBJ2-1; 15 nucleotides align to TRBD2. The CDR3 loop spans 17 amino acids. Germline V lookup: CDR1 SGHAT, CDR2 FQNNGV. With 1 base clipped from V and 4 bases from J, the junction kept 2 bases outside the gene matches. The variable domain in full, completed from reference TRBV11-2 and TRBJ2-1, reads EAGVAQSPRYKIIEKRQSVAFWCNPISGHATLYWYQQILGQGPKLLIQFQNNGVVDDSQLPKDRFSAERLKGVDSTLKIQPAKLEDSAVYLCASSLGTSGRDYNEQFFGPGTRLTVL.

Ten or more counts support this clonotype. V gene TRBV28 combines with J gene TRBJ2-7, with D perhaps matching TRBD2 (5 bases). The CDR3 spans 15 residues. Germline V gene lookup returns CDR1 MDHEN and CDR2 SYDVKM. Trimming shortened V by 5 bases and J by 6 bases, and 20 bases separated the two germline ends. CDR3 sequence reads: CASSPWKGERSEQYF. The CDR3 DNA reads TGTGCCAGCAGTCCCTGGAAGGGTGAGCGGTCCGAGCAGTACTTC.

The genes are TRBV5-3 and TRBJ2-1; 9 bases align to TRBD2. TRBV5-3 is an open reading frame, and its role is uncertain. V lost 8 bases, J lost 7 bases, and 13 bases stayed unmatched. The CDR3 sequence is 15 residues long. The CDR3 is CASSVTGTSFNEQFF. CDR3 DNA sequence: TGTGCCAGCAGCGTTACCGGGACTAGCTTTAATGAGCAGTTCTTC.

The gene calls are TRBV6-1 and TRBJ2-5; possible D gene TRBD1, 6 bases. The J call may be incorrect, as the DNA end agrees better with TRBJ2-1. This CDR3 is built from 15 residues. Germline lookup yields CDR1 MNHNS and CDR2 SASEGT. This CDR3 reads CASRPRADRAYEQFF. CDR3 nucleotide sequence: TGTGCCAGCAGGCCGAGGGCGGACAGAGCCTACGAGCAGTTCTTC.